This TCR beta chain was documented in a study of molecular identifiers for immune sequencing clone quantification. It was with previously described methods and listed TCR primers that bulk TCR libraries were made. TCRdb recomputed calls from the PCR reads with MiXCR, one row per CDR3 protein. The sample lists about 6,100 distinct CDR3 sequences, approximately 15% seen once, with approximately 2.2% in the top ten. The V gene's germline CDR1 is SEHNR and CDR2 FQNEAQ (reference sequence). The CDR3 spans 12 residues. V gave up 1 base and J gave up 9 bases, with 7 bases separating them. Sequences were obtained from naive CD8+ T cells from blood, with Jurkat cell RNA spiked in. Subset specified: FACS-sorted CD8+CD4-CCR7+CD45RA+ naive T cells. This clonotype originated in a human donor in good health. Some libraries in this study had Jurkat cell RNA spiked in. The chain combines TRBV7-9 with TRBJ2-1; D not resolved. CDR3 protein: CASSLGPGEQFF. The CDR3 region has the DNA TGTGCCAGCAGCTTAGGACCGGGTGAGCAGTTCTTC.